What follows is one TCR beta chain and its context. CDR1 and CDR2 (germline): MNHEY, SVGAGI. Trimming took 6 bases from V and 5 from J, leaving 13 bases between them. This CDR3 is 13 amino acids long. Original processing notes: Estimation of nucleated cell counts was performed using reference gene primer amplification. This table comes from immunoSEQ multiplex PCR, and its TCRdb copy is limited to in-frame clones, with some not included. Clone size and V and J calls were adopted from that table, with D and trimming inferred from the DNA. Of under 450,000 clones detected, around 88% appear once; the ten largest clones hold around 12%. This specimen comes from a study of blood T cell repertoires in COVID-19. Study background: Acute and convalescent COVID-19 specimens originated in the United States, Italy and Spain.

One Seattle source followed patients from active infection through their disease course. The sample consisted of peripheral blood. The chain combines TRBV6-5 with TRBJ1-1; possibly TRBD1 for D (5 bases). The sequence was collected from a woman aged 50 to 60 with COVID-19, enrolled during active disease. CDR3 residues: CASSSTVLTEAFF. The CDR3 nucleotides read TGTGCCAGCAGCTCGACAGTCTTAACTGAAGCTTTCTTT.